The entry below gives a single T cell receptor beta chain sequence along with its context. The antigen is undetermined. The CDR3 is cut off 3 residues early in the read; its end comes from the germline J gene. Repertoires were generated with immunoSEQ multiplex PCR, while TCRdb's copy carries only in-frame clones and drops some. The sample data list 15,000 to 20,000 clones. The sample originates from a study of T cells in women clearing cervical HPV infection. The wider study: Control women cleared a single incident HPV16 infection within 12 months. Study conclusions and caveats: TRBV6-7 abundance was lower in cases than controls (0.11% versus 0.16%). Repertoire richness, not evenness, was significantly elevated in CIN3+ cases versus controls. Timing of associations relative to infection is unclear; T-cell subsets were not isolated.

The CDR3 length is 14 residues. Germline CDR1 is SGHNT and CDR2 is YYREEE (reference sequence). V was pared by 4 bases and J by 6 bases, with 17 bases between. The chain recombines TRBV5-4 with TRBJ2-7, with a weak D call TRBD2 (5 bases). Sequencing was done on a sample of blood buffy coat. The receptor's source is a woman between 18 and 70 years old with a cervical HPV16 infection that either progressed to CIN3+ or cleared (not recorded which). The CDR3 bases that were read are TGTGCCAGCAGCCGGGGAACGACTTGGGGCGAG. Residues: CASSRGTTWGE. The complete CDR3 sequence is CASSRGTTWGEQYF.